The 14 T cell receptor beta chains given below trace back to one sample, sequenced in a study of T-cell reconstitution after alpha-beta-depleted transplantation in children. Researchers prepared the TCRbeta library using unique molecular identifiers, the study reports. TCRdb recomputed calls from the PCR reads with MiXCR, one row per CDR3 protein. The sample carries about 400,000 distinct CDR3 sequences, under 20% recorded once. Specimen: PBMCs, mostly from graft donor cells, collected 360 days after TCRalphabeta/CD19-depleted stem cell transplant. These receptors originate from a boy under two years old who had a stem cell transplant for Wiskott-Aldrich syndrome, so the T cells may come from the graft donor.

The J gene is TRBJ1-2, the V gene TRBV20-1; D remains ambiguous. This CDR3 has 12 amino acids. V lost 5 bases and J lost 1, with 8 bases in between. CDR1 is DFQATT, CDR2 SNEGSKA, per germline (reference sequence). In DNA, the CDR3 is TGCAGTGCTCAGCAGCTTAACTATGGCTACACCTTC. Amino acid sequence: CSAQQLNYGYTF.

CDR3 region: CAISDDRNEQFF. The DNA of the CDR3 is TGTGCCATCAGTGACGACAGGAATGAGCAGTTCTTC. The rearrangement joins TRBV10-3 to TRBJ2-1; the D gene is possibly TRBD1 (6 bases). The CDR3 extends over 12 amino acids. Trimming took off 3 bases at V and 7 bases at J, with 7 bases between the two ends. CDR1 and CDR2 from the germline V gene are ENHRY and SYGVKD.

This clonotype occurred a few times. This chain uses TRBV19 with TRBJ2-7; TRBD2 matches 11 bases. The V segment lost 10 bases and the J segment 3 bases; nucleotides outside the gene matches: 11. CDR1 and CDR2 from the germline V gene are LNHDA and SQIVND (reference sequence). This CDR3 contains 15 residues. CDR3 in amino acids: CATRLAGKKVYEQYF. CDR3 nucleotides: TGTGCCACCAGACTAGCGGGAAAGAAGGTCTACGAGCAGTACTTC.

This sequence joins TRBV12-3 or TRBV12-4 and TRBJ2-3; TRBD2 agrees at 13 bases. V shed 3 bases, J shed 7 bases, and the junction held 19 bases outside the gene matches. This CDR3 comprises 20 residues. The CDR3, as DNA: TGTGCCAGCAGTTTCATTAGGACTAGCGGGAGAGGGCCCTCTGGGAATACGCAGTATTTT. This sequence encodes CASSFIRTSGRGPSGNTQYF.

This clonotype was seen a handful of times. CDR3 residues: CSARDTQGTSGLYNEQFF. Written as DNA, the CDR3 is TGCAGTGCTAGAGATACACAGGGGACTAGCGGTCTCTACAATGAGCAGTTCTTC. The V gene is TRBV20-1, the J gene TRBJ2-1, with 11 bases fitting TRBD2. CDR3 length: 18 residues. Per the germline V gene, CDR1 is DFQATT and CDR2 is SNEGSKA (reference sequence). The ends lost 0 bases at V and 3 bases at J; junction bases unmatched: 10.

Only a few counts were recorded for this clonotype. The gene calls are TRBV29-1 and TRBJ2-3; no clear D gene. Trimming left V 0 bases short and J 2 bases short, with 12 bases between. The CDR3 consists of 15 residues. The germline gives CDR1 SQVTM, CDR2 ANQGSEA. CDR3 coding DNA: TGCAGCGTTGAAGATCGGAAGGTCTTCACAGATACGCAGTATTTT. This codes for CSVEDRKVFTDTQYF.

This chain connects TRBV29-1 to TRBJ2-1; tentative D call: TRBD2 (6 bases). Germline V gene data show CDR1 as SQVTM and CDR2 as ANQGSEA. The length of the CDR3 is 17 residues. Trimming took 2 bases from V and 5 from J, leaving 22 bases between them. In DNA form, the CDR3 reads TGCAGCGTTGAAAGGGGAGGTAAGGGCAGCAATAACAATGAGCAGTTCTTC. Translation gives CSVERGGKGSNNNEQFF.

This clonotype was counted between two and nine times. V gene TRBV20-1 combines with J gene TRBJ2-7, with a weak D call TRBD2 (5 bases). The germline V gene has CDR1 DFQATT and CDR2 SNEGSKA (reference sequence). V was pared by 6 bases and J by 2 bases, with 23 bases between. The CDR3 consists of 16 residues. The CDR3 loop is CSALRFSLGNPYEQYF. The CDR3 coding sequence is TGCAGTGCCCTCCGCTTTTCACTAGGAAATCCCTACGAGCAGTACTTC.

This clonotype turned up a few times. This rearrangement joins TRBV27 to TRBJ2-1; TRBD1 matches 7 bases. In germline, CDR1 is MNHEY, CDR2 SMNVEV (reference sequence). The V and J ends lost 5 bases and 8 bases, in that order; junction bases with no gene match: 9. This CDR3 contains 14 residues. The CDR3 here is CASSRTGFLDEQFF. In nucleotides, the CDR3 is TGTGCCAGCAGTCGGACAGGTTTTTTGGATGAGCAGTTCTTC.

This clonotype was observed many times. The chain links TRBV28 to TRBJ2-7; 7 bases map to TRBD1. J was trimmed by 4 bases and V by 5 bases; bases with no gene match: 2. CDR1 MDHEN and CDR2 SYDVKM come from the germline V gene. This CDR3 spans 12 amino acids. The CDR3 reads CASSRGQYEQYF. CDR3 in DNA: TGTGCCAGCAGTAGGGGACAGTACGAGCAGTACTTC.

The chain joins TRBV11-2 to TRBJ2-7, with a tentative D call TRBD2 (6 bases). V was trimmed by 1 base and J by 0 bases, leaving 16 bases between them. This CDR3 contains 17 residues. Germline V gene sequence: CDR1 SGHAT, CDR2 FQNNGV. CDR3 bases: TGTGCCAGCAGCTTAGTTCTAAGCGGGTGGAGCTCCTACGAGCAGTACTTC. Its translation is CASSLVLSGWSSYEQYF. Based on the CDR3 plus reference TRBV11-2 and TRBJ2-7, the full variable domain is EAGVAQSPRYKIIEKRQSVAFWCNPISGHATLYWYQQILGQGPKLLIQFQNNGVVDDSQLPKDRFSAERLKGVDSTLKIQPAKLEDSAVYLCASSLVLSGWSSYEQYFGPGTRLTVT.

This clonotype was observed at least ten times. The chain recombines TRBV24-1 with TRBJ2-3; TRBD1 agrees at 7 bases. V gave up 11 bases and J gave up 11 bases; unmatched junction bases: 9. Germline V gene data show CDR1 as KGHDR and CDR2 as SFDVKD. The CDR3 length is 11 residues. CDR3 sequence reads: CARFRTGEQYF. Written as DNA, the CDR3 is TGTGCCAGGTTTCGGACAGGCGAGCAGTATTTT.

This clonotype came up a few times. The V call is TRBV5-1, the J call TRBJ2-1; 7 bases map to TRBD1. This CDR3 region has 16 residues. The junction had 12 bases not matched to a gene; V was cut back by 3 bases and J by 6 bases. Germline V gives CDR1 SGHRS, CDR2 YFSETQ. The CDR3 DNA reads as TGCGCCAGCAGCTCGTACAGGGGACGGGCAGTCAATGAGCAGTTCTTC. Translated: CASSSYRGRAVNEQFF. Variable domain in full (rest from reference TRBV5-1 and TRBJ2-1): KAGVTQTPRYLIKTRGQQVTLSCSPISGHRSVSWYQQTPGQGLQFLFEYFSETQRNKGNFPGRFSGRQFSNSRSEMNVSTLELGDSALYLCASSSYRGRAVNEQFFGPGTRLTVL.

V and J are TRBV3-1 and TRBJ2-7; the D gene is possibly TRBD1 (5 bases). With 3 bases removed from V and 4 bases from J, the gap between germline ends came to 16 bases. CDR1 and CDR2 (germline): LGHDT, YNNKEL (reference sequence). There are 15 residues in the CDR3. CDR3 nucleotide sequence: TGTGCCAGCAGCCAGACGATAAGGGGCGCGTACGAGCAGTACTTC. It yields the protein CASSQTIRGAYEQYF.